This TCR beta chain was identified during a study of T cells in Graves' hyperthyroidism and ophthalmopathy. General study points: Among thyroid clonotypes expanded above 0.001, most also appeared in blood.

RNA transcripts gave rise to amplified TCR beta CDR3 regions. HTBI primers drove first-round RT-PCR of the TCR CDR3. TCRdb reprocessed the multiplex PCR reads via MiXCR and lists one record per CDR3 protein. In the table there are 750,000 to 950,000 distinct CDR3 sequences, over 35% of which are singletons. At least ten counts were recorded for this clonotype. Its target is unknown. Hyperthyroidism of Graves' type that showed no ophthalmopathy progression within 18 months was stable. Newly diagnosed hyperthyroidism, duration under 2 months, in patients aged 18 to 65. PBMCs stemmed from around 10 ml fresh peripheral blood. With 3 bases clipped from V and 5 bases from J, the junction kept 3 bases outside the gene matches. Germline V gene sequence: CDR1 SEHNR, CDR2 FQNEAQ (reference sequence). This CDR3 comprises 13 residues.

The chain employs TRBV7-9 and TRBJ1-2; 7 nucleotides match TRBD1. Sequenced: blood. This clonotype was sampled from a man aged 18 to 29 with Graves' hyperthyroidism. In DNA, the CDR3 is TGTGCCAGCAGCTTCGACAGGGAATATGGCTACACCTTC. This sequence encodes CASSFDREYGYTF.